One and the same sample provided the 2 T cell receptor beta chains below, sequenced in a study of cytomegalovirus exposure and HLA in healthy donors. Primers for the PCR totalled 60 Vbeta and 13 Jbeta. Profiled with immunoSEQ multiplex PCR; TCRdb holds only in-frame clones, not every one. The sample yields about 65,000 clones, around 73% seen once. Sequenced input: PBMCs. The receptor source for this set is a girl between 5 and 17 years old in good health and CMV-seropositive.

The V call is TRBV6-4, the J call TRBJ1-2, with TRBD1 matching over 9 bases. The V segment lost 9 bases and the J segment 0 bases; nucleotides outside the gene matches: 17. The germline V gene has CDR1 MRHNA and CDR2 SNTAGT. The CDR3 spans 18 residues. CDR3 loop: CARLPDRGEASTNYGYTF. The CDR3 DNA sequence: TGTGCCAGGTTGCCGGACAGGGGCGAAGCTTCAACTAACTATGGCTACACCTTC.

The chain is built from TRBV6-1 and TRBJ1-4; D might be TRBD1 (6 bases). CDR1 and CDR2 from the germline V gene are MNHNS and SASEGT. The V gene lost 4 bases and the J gene lost 4 bases, with 13 bases spanning the gap. The CDR3 has 15 amino acids. The CDR3 nucleotides are TGTGCCAGCAGTGCCACACAGGGTGGTAATGAAAAACTGTTTTTT. Residues: CASSATQGGNEKLFF.